This TCR beta chain was sequenced for a study of blood T cell repertoires in COVID-19. The repertoire was sequenced with immunoSEQ multiplex PCR; TCRdb's copy has only in-frame clones and lacks some. The table has some 160,000 clones, around 85% seen once. The sample consisted of PBMCs or T cells enriched from blood (not recorded which). The TCR was taken from a woman aged 40 to 50 who had recovered from COVID-19.

In DNA, the CDR3 is TGTGCCAGCAGCCTTGGACTAGCGGGAGGTAACACAGATACGCAGTATTTT. Amino acids: CASSLGLAGGNTDTQYF. V and J are TRBV11-3 and TRBJ2-3, with 14 bases aligning to TRBD2. The length of the CDR3 is 17 residues. V was clipped by 5 bases and J by 2 bases; unmatched bases: 6. Germline loops: CDR1 SGHNT, CDR2 YENEEA. The whole variable domain, filled in from reference TRBV11-3 and TRBJ2-3, reads EAGVVQSPRYKIIEKKQPVAFWCNPISGHNTLYWYLQNLGQGPELLIRYENEEAVDDSQLPKDRFSAERLKGVDSTLKIQPAELGDSAVYLCASSLGLAGGNTDTQYFGPGTRLTVL.